The entry below gives a single T cell receptor beta chain sequence along with its context. Repertoires were generated with immunoSEQ multiplex PCR, while TCRdb's copy carries only in-frame clones and drops some. The repertoire consists of a few hundred thousand clones, with around 87% occurring once and the leading ten covering 2% to 2.5%. This CDR3 spans 16 amino acids. The germline V gene has CDR1 ENHRY and CDR2 SYGVKD. Between the trimmed V and J ends, which lost 0 bases and 1 base, there was a span of 10 bases. This entry belongs to a study of blood T cell repertoires in COVID-19. V usage is TRBV10-3 and J usage is TRBJ1-5; D remains ambiguous. The source of this sequence is a woman aged 45-59 years with acute or convalescent COVID-19. The sequenced sample consisted of peripheral blood. CDR3 DNA sequence: TGTGCCATCAGTGAGTCGCGGGGTGTAAGCAATCAGCCCCAGCATTTT. Its translation: CAISESRGVSNQPQHF.